The rows below give T cell receptor beta chains drawn from one sample of a study of blood T cell repertoires in COVID-19. TCRdb's copy holds only in-frame clones and misses some; the assay was immunoSEQ multiplex PCR. The sample consists of 100,000 or so clones, approximately 88% of them appearing once. Input material: peripheral blood. The receptors were gathered from a woman in her sixties with acute or convalescent COVID-19. Both conserved end residues are part of each CDR3.

CDR3: CSAADQETQYF
J: TRBJ2-5
V: TRBV20-1

CDR3: CASSPRGQAAKYNEQFF
J: TRBJ2-1
V: TRBV4-1

CDR3: CASSLGQGGEKLFF
J: TRBJ1-4
V: TRBV5-8

CDR3: CASSPAGGPVTGELFF
J: TRBJ2-2
V: TRBV4-1

CDR3: CAVRAGTDNSPLHF
J: TRBJ1-6
V: TRBV10-3

CDR3: CASSQEWQINSNQPQHF
J: TRBJ1-5
V: TRBV3-1/TRBV3-2

CDR3: CASSLDGTGELFF
J: TRBJ2-2
V: TRBV5-1

CDR3: CATSDSLAGGIETQYF
J: TRBJ2-5
V: TRBV24-1

CDR3: CASSLTSGSRETQYF
J: TRBJ2-5
V: TRBV6-5

CDR3: CASSVAPETGSGNTEAFF
J: TRBJ1-1
V: TRBV9

CDR3: CASSQWLAGFQETQYF
J: TRBJ2-5
V: TRBV3-1/TRBV3-2

CDR3: CASSPRPPLAGFTGELFF
J: TRBJ2-2
V: TRBV28

CDR3: CASSWSKAGIGTDTQYF
J: TRBJ2-3
V: TRBV5-4

CDR3: CAWTGQGKNEKLFF
J: TRBJ1-4
V: TRBV30

CDR3: CASSELGQSSYNEQFF
J: TRBJ2-1
V: TRBV6-1

CDR3: CASRTGGWAEAFF
J: TRBJ1-1
V: TRBV12-3/TRBV12-4

CDR3: CASRRQVNEKLFF
J: TRBJ1-4
V: TRBV27

CDR3: CASSLERGLHSGNTIYF
J: TRBJ1-3
V: TRBV5-5

CDR3: CASQRETGDNEQFF
J: TRBJ2-1
V: TRBV11-3

CDR3: CASSPLGLAETQYF
J: TRBJ2-5
V: TRBV11-2

CDR3: CASSLRSSQGNTEAFF
J: TRBJ1-1
V: TRBV5-1

CDR3: CASSEWGGGTYNEQFF
J: TRBJ2-1
V: TRBV2

CDR3: CASSRTSGSDTQYF
J: TRBJ2-3
V: TRBV5-1

CDR3: CRGGADEKLFF
J: TRBJ1-4
V: TRBV28

CDR3: CASSQDVFLLAGSYEQYF
J: TRBJ2-7
V: TRBV14

CDR3: CALGGRNPDGYTF
J: TRBJ1-2
V: TRBV28

CDR3: CASSLTLNTEAFF
J: TRBJ1-1
V: TRBV6-5

CDR3: CASSFGTDRVIF
J: TRBJ2-7
V: TRBV7-9

CDR3: CASSSQGGVDNEQFF
J: TRBJ2-1
V: TRBV10-1

CDR3: CASSEGGGKEKLFF
J: TRBJ1-4
V: TRBV6-1

CDR3: CSAPANEKLFF
J: TRBJ1-4
V: TRBV20-1

CDR3: CASSFRDREKLFF
J: TRBJ1-4
V: TRBV11-2

CDR3: CASSFYLPGSTSGTDTQYF
J: TRBJ2-3
V: TRBV27

CDR3: CASSWSGANTGELFF
J: TRBJ2-2
V: TRBV7-8

CDR3: CASSLQGMNQPQHF
J: TRBJ1-5
V: TRBV5-4

CDR3: CASSFLSIGQGNGYTF
J: TRBJ1-2
V: TRBV28

CDR3: CASSQDQRSTEAFF
J: TRBJ1-1
V: TRBV3-1/TRBV3-2

CDR3: CSVGGTNLNTGELFF
J: TRBJ2-2
V: TRBV29-1

CDR3: CAWSVLAEQFF
J: TRBJ2-1
V: TRBV30

CDR3: CASSNRGLGYTF
J: TRBJ1-2
V: TRBV7-2